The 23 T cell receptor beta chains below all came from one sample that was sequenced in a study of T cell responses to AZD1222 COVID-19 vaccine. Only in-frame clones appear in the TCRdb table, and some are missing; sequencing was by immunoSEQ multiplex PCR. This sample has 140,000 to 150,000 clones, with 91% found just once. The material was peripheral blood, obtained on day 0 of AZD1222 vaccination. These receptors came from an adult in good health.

The CDR3 DNA is TGCAGCGTTGAAGACGGGGACACCTATAATTCACCCCTCCACTTT. This sequence encodes CSVEDGDTYNSPLHF. The chain combines TRBV29-1 with TRBJ1-6, with D tentatively TRBD1 (6 bases). V shed 0 bases and J shed 2 bases, with 8 bases lying between them. CDR1 and CDR2 from the germline V gene are SQVTM and ANQGSEA. This CDR3 is 15 amino acids long.

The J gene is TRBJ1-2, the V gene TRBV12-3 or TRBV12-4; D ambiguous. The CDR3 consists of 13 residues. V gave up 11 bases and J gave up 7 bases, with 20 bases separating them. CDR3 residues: CASKVEGGPGYTF. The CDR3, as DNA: TGTGCCTCTAAGGTGGAGGGAGGTCCTGGCTACACCTTC.

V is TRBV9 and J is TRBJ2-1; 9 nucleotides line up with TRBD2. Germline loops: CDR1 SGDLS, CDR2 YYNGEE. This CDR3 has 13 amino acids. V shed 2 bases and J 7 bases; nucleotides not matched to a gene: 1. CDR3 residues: CASSVTSGNEQFF. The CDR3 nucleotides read TGTGCCAGCAGCGTGACTAGCGGAAATGAGCAGTTCTTC. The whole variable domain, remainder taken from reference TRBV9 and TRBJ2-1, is DSGVTQTPKHLITATGQRVTLRCSPRSGDLSVYWYQQSLDQGLQFLIQYYNGEERAKGNILERFSAQQFPDLHSELNLSSLELGDSALYFCASSVTSGNEQFFGPGTRLTVL.

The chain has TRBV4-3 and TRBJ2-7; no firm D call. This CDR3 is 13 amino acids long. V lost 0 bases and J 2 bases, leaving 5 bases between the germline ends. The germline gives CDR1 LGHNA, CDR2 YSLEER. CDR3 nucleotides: TGCGCCAGCAGCCAAGATCCCACCTACGAGCAGTACTTC. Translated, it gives CASSQDPTYEQYF.

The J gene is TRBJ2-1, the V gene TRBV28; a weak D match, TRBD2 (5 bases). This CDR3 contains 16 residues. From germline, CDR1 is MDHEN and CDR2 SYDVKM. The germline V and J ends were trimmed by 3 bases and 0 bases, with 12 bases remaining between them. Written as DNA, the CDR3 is TGTGCCAGCAGTTTGCACAGACTAAGCTCCTACAATGAGCAGTTCTTC. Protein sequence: CASSLHRLSSYNEQFF.

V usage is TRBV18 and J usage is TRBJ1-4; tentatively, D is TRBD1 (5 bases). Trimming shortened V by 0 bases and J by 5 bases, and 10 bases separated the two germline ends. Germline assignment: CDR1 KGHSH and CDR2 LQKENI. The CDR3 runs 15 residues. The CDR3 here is CASSPPGAGNEKLFF. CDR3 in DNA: TGTGCCAGCTCACCACCTGGGGCAGGCAATGAAAAACTGTTTTTT.

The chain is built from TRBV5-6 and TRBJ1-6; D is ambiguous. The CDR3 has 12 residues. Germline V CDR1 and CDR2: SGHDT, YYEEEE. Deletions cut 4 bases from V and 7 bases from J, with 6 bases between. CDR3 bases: TGTGCCAGCAGCGTCCAAAATTCACCCCTCCACTTT. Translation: CASSVQNSPLHF.

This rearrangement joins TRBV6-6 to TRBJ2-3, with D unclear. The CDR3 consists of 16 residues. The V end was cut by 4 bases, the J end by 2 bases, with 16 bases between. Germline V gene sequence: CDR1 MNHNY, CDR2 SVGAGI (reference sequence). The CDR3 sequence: CASSSFPLVSTDTQYF. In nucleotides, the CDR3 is TGTGCCAGCAGTTCCTTTCCGTTAGTTTCCACAGATACGCAGTATTTT.

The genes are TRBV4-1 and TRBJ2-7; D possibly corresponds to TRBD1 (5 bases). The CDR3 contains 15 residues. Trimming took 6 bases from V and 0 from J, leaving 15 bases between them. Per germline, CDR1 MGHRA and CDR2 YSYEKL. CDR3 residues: CASSAHGQGSYEQYF. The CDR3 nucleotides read TGCGCCAGCAGTGCACACGGGCAGGGCTCCTACGAGCAGTACTTC.

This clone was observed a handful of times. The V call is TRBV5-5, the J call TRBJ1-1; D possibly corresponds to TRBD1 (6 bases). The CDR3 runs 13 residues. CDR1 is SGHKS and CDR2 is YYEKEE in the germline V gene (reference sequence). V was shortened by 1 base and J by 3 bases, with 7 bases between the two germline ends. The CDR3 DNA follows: TGTGCCAGCAGCTTGAGGGGGGACACTGAAGCTTTCTTT. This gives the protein CASSLRGDTEAFF.

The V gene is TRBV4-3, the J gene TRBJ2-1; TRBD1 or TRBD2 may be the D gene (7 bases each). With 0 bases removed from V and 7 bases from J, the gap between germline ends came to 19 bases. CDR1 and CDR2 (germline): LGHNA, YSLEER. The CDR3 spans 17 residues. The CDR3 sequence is CASSQDLGTAGRNEQFF. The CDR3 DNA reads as TGCGCCAGCAGCCAAGATCTCGGGACAGCGGGGAGGAATGAGCAGTTCTTC.

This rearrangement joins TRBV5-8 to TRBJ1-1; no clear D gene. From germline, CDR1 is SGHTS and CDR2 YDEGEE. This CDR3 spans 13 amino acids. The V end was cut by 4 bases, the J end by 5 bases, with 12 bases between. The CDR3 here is CASSDWLVTEAFF. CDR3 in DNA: TGTGCCAGCAGCGACTGGCTGGTAACTGAAGCTTTCTTT.

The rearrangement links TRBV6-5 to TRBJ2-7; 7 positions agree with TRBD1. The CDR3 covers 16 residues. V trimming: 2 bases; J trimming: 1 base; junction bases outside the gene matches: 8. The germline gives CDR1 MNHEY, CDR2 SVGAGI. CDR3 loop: CASSYQVAGGSYEQYF. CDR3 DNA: TGTGCCAGCAGTTACCAGGTGGCAGGGGGTTCCTACGAGCAGTACTTC.

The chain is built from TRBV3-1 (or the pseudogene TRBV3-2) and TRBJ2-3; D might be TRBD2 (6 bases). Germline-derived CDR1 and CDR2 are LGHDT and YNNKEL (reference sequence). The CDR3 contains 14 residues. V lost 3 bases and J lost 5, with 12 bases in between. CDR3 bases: TGTGCCAGCAGCCACCGGGCGGAGGGAGATACGCAGTATTTT. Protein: CASSHRAEGDTQYF.

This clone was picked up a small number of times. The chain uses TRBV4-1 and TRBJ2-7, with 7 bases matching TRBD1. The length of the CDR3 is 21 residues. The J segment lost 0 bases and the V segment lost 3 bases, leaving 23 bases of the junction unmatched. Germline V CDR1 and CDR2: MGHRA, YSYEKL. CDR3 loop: CASSQTIIVGRGTISSYEQYF. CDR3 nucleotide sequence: TGCGCCAGCAGCCAGACCATAATCGTAGGCAGGGGGACGATAAGCTCCTACGAGCAGTACTTC.

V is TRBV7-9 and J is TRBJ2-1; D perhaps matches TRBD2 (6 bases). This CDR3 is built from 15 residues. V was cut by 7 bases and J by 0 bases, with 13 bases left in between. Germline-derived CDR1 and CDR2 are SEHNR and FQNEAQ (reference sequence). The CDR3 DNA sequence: TGTGCCAGCAACTCGGGACTGATCTCCTACAATGAGCAGTTCTTC. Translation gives CASNSGLISYNEQFF. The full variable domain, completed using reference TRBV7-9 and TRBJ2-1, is DTGVSQNPRHKITKRGQNVTFRCDPISEHNRLYWYRQTLGQGPEFLTYFQNEAQLEKSRLLSDRFSAERPKGSFSTLEIQRTEQGDSAMYLCASNSGLISYNEQFFGPGTRLTVL.

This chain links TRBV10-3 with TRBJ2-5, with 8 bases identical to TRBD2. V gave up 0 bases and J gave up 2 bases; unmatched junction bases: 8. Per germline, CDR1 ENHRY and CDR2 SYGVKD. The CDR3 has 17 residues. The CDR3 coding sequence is TGTGCCATCAGTGAGTCGTGGGGCGGGGGGTCGCAAGAGACCCAGTACTTC. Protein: CAISESWGGGSQETQYF.

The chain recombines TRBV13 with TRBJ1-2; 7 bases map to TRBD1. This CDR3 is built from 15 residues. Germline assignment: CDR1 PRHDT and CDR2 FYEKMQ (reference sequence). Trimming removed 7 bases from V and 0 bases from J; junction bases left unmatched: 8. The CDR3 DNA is TGTGCCAGCACCCGGACAGGTCCAGCTAACTATGGCTACACCTTC. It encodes CASTRTGPANYGYTF.

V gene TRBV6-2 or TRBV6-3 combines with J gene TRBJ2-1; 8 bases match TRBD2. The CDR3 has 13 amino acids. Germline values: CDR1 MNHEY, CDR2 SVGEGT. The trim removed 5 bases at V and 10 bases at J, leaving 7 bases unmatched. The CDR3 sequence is CASSRGGTWEQFF. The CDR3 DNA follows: TGTGCCAGCAGTCGGGGGGGAACTTGGGAGCAGTTCTTC.

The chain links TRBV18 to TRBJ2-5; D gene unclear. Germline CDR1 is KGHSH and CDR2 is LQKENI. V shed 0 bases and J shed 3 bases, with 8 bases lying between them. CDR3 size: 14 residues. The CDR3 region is CASSPPGQKETQYF. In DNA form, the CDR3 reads TGTGCCAGCTCACCACCGGGCCAGAAAGAGACCCAGTACTTC.

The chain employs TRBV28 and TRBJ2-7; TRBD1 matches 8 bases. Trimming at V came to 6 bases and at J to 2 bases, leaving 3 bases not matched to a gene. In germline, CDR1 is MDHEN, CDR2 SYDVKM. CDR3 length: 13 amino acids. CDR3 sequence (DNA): TGTGCCAGCAGCCGGACAGGGCCCTACGAGCAGTACTTC. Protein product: CASSRTGPYEQYF.

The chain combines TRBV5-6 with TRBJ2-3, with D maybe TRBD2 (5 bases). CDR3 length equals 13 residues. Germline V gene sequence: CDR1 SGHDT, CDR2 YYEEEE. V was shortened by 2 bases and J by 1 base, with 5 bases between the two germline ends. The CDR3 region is CASSFSGTDTQYF. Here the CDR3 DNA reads TGTGCCAGCAGCTTTAGCGGCACAGATACGCAGTATTTT.

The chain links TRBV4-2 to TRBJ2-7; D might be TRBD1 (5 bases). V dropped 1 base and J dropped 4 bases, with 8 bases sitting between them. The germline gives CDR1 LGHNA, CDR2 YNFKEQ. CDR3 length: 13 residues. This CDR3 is CASSQGGAYEQYF. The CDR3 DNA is TGTGCCAGCAGCCAAGGTGGGGCTTACGAGCAGTACTTC.